The 5 T cell receptor beta chains listed next were all sequenced from one sample in a study of early T cells in non-severe SARS-CoV-2 infection. In TCRdb, the 5' RACE reads were re-called with MiXCR into one record per CDR3 protein. The top ten hold under 7.5% of the sample, which has around 77,000 distinct CDR3 sequences, 5% seen once. The material sequenced was whole blood, taken at baseline. These receptor sequences come from an adult who was a healthcare worker with PCR-confirmed SARS-CoV-2 infection or an uninfected control (not recorded which).

The chain combines TRBV7-9 with TRBJ2-5; 12 nucleotides align to TRBD2. Germline V lookup: CDR1 SEHNR, CDR2 FQNEAQ (reference sequence). The V and J ends lost 6 bases and 14 bases, in that order; junction bases with no gene match: 10. CDR3 size: 13 residues. The CDR3: CASSRGLAGSSYF. The CDR3 DNA reads TGTGCCAGCAGTCGCGGACTAGCGGGGTCTTCCTACTTC.

The chain carries TRBV18 and TRBJ2-3, with D unclear. Germline V gives CDR1 KGHSH, CDR2 LQKENI. V was cut by 5 bases and J by 1 base, with 10 bases left in between. The CDR3 sequence is 14 residues long. The CDR3 here is CASSSGLRTDTQYF. CDR3 DNA sequence: TGTGCCAGCTCATCGGGTTTGCGCACAGATACGCAGTATTTT.

This clonotype was seen repeatedly, ten times or more. The chain links TRBV28 to TRBJ2-3; 13 bases align to TRBD2. Germline V gene lookup returns CDR1 MDHEN and CDR2 SYDVKM. Losses at the gene ends were 4 bases for V and 0 bases for J; bases not matched to a gene: 4. The CDR3 has 17 residues. CDR3 nucleotide sequence: TGTGCCAGCAGTTCACCGGGACTAGCGGGGAGCACAGATACGCAGTATTTT. Translated: CASSSPGLAGSTDTQYF.

This clonotype was seen many times. The chain links TRBV29-1 to TRBJ2-2; D not resolved. V lost 8 bases and J lost 4, with 8 bases in between. CDR3 size: 11 residues. The germline CDR1 and CDR2 sequences are SQVTM and ANQGSEA. CDR3 sequence (DNA): TGCAGCCGCAATAGCACCGGGGAGCTGTTTTTT. Protein sequence: CSRNSTGELFF.

At least ten counts were recorded for this clonotype. The chain combines TRBV6-6 with TRBJ1-3; D is undetermined. V lost 5 bases and J 0 bases, leaving 14 bases between the germline ends. The CDR3 totals 16 residues. CDR1 and CDR2 from the germline V gene are MNHNY and SVGAGI (reference sequence). The CDR3 reads CASSQEAFLSGNTIYF. In DNA form, the CDR3 reads TGTGCCAGCAGTCAGGAAGCGTTCCTCTCTGGAAACACCATATATTTT.